This T cell receptor beta chain stems from a study of blood T cells in healthy people across ages. CDR1 is SGHVS, CDR2 FQNEAQ, per germline. The CDR3 loop spans 15 amino acids. Points on this clonotype: The antigen is not known.

The study's findings and limits: PBMCs left unsorted prevented a conclusive naive versus antigen-experienced comparison. Investigators treated diversity estimates from one million T cells as underestimates.

Combining a sample-barcoded 5' primer with a J-beta primer mix, a second PCR ran for 7 to 11 cycles. A single record per CDR3 protein comes from TCRdb applying MiXCR to the 5' RACE reads. This sample has around 990,000 distinct CDR3 sequences, with 20% to 25% found just once. Separately, the same data were catalogued under a study of T cells of mothers and their children.

This rearrangement joins TRBV7-8 to TRBJ2-1; D gene ambiguous. The DNA end is a closer match to TRBJ2-7, so the J assignment may be wrong. Material: blood. The origin of this receptor is a girl between 2 and 10 years old in good health. For the CDR3, the DNA is TGTGCCAGCAGCTTAGAGGTAACGGAAAGCTACGAGCAGTACTTC. Translation gives CASSLEVTESYEQYF.